A selection of T cell receptor beta chains follows, all from one sample in a study of T cell responses to AZD1222 COVID-19 vaccine. Clones were read by immunoSEQ multiplex PCR, and TCRdb kept only the in-frame ones, dropping some. The sample carries roughly 99,000 clones, about nine tenths recorded once. Specimen: peripheral blood, collected 28 days after the second AZD1222 dose. These receptors originate from an adult who received the AZD1222 COVID-19 vaccine. CDR3s include the opening cysteine and the closing phenylalanine or tryptophan. Each record gives: D gene, V gene, clone size, J gene, CDR3 protein, CDR3 DNA. The D gene is left open where the match is weak. A clone size is listed for some rows: how often the clone was seen (once, few, many), or a class if it is expanded.

D: TRBD2; V: TRBV7-2; size: NA; J: TRBJ2-5; CDR3: CASRPGLAGLQETQYF; DNA: TGTGCCAGCAGACCCGGACTAGCGGGCCTCCAAGAGACCCAGTACTTC
D: NA; V: TRBV5-6; size: NA; J: TRBJ2-3; CDR3: CASSLTSTDTQYF; DNA: TGTGCCAGCAGCCTGACTAGCACAGATACGCAGTATTTT
D: NA; V: TRBV19; size: NA; J: TRBJ1-5; CDR3: CASSSPRDTYSNQPQHF; DNA: TGTGCCAGTAGTTCCCCCCGGGACACTTATAGCAATCAGCCCCAGCATTTT
D: NA; V: TRBV6-6; size: NA; J: TRBJ2-3; CDR3: CASSYSKRVYTDTQYF; DNA: TGTGCCAGCAGTTACTCGAAAAGGGTGTACACAGATACGCAGTATTTT
D: NA; V: TRBV7-9; size: NA; J: TRBJ1-6; CDR3: CASRADGDNSPLHF; DNA: TGTGCCAGCAGAGCGGACGGGGATAATTCACCCCTCCACTTT
D: NA; V: TRBV30; size: NA; J: TRBJ2-2; CDR3: CAWSLGGGELFF; DNA: TGTGCCTGGAGTCTTGGTGGGGGGGAGCTGTTTTTT
D: NA; V: TRBV6-2/TRBV6-3; size: NA; J: TRBJ1-2; CDR3: CASSYRRGAPTNYGYTF; DNA: TGTGCCAGCAGTTACAGGAGAGGGGCACCGACTAACTATGGCTACACCTTC
D: NA; V: TRBV7-2; size: NA; J: TRBJ1-5; CDR3: CASSSGYSNQPQHF; DNA: TGTGCCAGCAGCTCAGGGTATAGCAATCAGCCCCAGCATTTT
D: NA; V: TRBV19; size: few; J: TRBJ1-1; CDR3: CASSTLTGNTEAFF; DNA: TGTGCCAGTAGTACTCTTACAGGGAACACTGAAGCTTTCTTT
D: NA; V: TRBV4-2; size: once; J: TRBJ1-2; CDR3: CASSQAVVYGYTF; DNA: TGTGCCAGCAGCCAAGCTGTGGTCTATGGCTACACCTTC
D: NA; V: TRBV13; size: NA; J: TRBJ2-3; CDR3: CASSSGDMQATDTQYF; DNA: TGTGCCAGCAGCTCCGGGGATATGCAGGCCACAGATACGCAGTATTTT
D: TRBD1; V: TRBV28; size: NA; J: TRBJ2-1; CDR3: CASSLSDRGLSNEQFF; DNA: TGTGCCAGCAGTTTGTCGGACAGGGGTCTTTCCAATGAGCAGTTCTTC
D: NA; V: TRBV6-5; size: NA; J: TRBJ1-2; CDR3: CASSYGGGFGYTF; DNA: TGTGCCAGCAGTTATGGGGGCGGGTTCGGCTACACCTTC
D: NA; V: TRBV9; size: NA; J: TRBJ1-5; CDR3: CASSVGGSRQPQHF; DNA: TGTGCCAGCAGCGTAGGTGGCAGCAGACAGCCCCAGCATTTT
D: NA; V: TRBV19; size: once; J: TRBJ1-3; CDR3: CASSPGEVGNTIYF; DNA: TGTGCCAGTTCTCCAGGGGAGGTCGGAAACACCATATATTTT
D: TRBD1; V: TRBV28; size: NA; J: TRBJ2-7; CDR3: CASIKGQATTYEQYF; DNA: TGTGCCAGCATTAAGGGACAGGCTACAACCTACGAGCAGTACTTC
D: TRBD1; V: TRBV4-1; size: NA; J: TRBJ2-5; CDR3: CASSDRTGWGETQYF; DNA: TGCGCCAGCAGCGACCGGACAGGGTGGGGCGAGACCCAGTACTTC
D: NA; V: TRBV10-1; size: NA; J: TRBJ2-1; CDR3: CASSESSTLGLNEQFF; DNA: TGCGCCAGCAGTGAGTCAAGTACCCTCGGGTTGAATGAGCAGTTCTTC
D: TRBD1; V: TRBV27; size: NA; J: TRBJ1-2; CDR3: CASRPGTGAQDYGYTF; DNA: TGTGCCAGCAGGCCCGGGACAGGGGCGCAGGACTATGGCTACACCTTC
D: NA; V: TRBV2; size: NA; J: TRBJ2-2; CDR3: CASSIRQTLGAGELFF; DNA: TGTGCCAGCAGCATTAGACAAACCCTAGGGGCCGGGGAGCTGTTTTTT
D: TRBD1; V: TRBV5-1; size: NA; J: TRBJ1-2; CDR3: CASSLRTGVNYGYTF; DNA: TGCGCCAGCAGCCTCCGGACAGGAGTTAACTATGGCTACACCTTC
D: NA; V: TRBV7-9; size: NA; J: TRBJ2-7; CDR3: CASSWIVGEEQYF; DNA: TGTGCCAGCAGCTGGATAGTAGGAGAGGAGCAGTACTTC
D: NA; V: TRBV4-3; size: once; J: TRBJ2-5; CDR3: CASSQRLEETQYF; DNA: TGCGCCAGCAGCCAACGACTAGAAGAGACCCAGTACTTC
D: NA; V: TRBV7-9; size: once; J: TRBJ2-3; CDR3: CASSPLAYTDTQYF; DNA: TGTGCCAGCAGCCCCTTGGCGTACACAGATACGCAGTATTTT
D: NA; V: TRBV2; size: NA; J: TRBJ1-5; CDR3: CASRLDSYSNQPQHF; DNA: TGTGCCAGCAGATTGGACAGTTATAGCAATCAGCCCCAGCATTTT
D: TRBD1; V: TRBV5-1; size: NA; J: TRBJ1-2; CDR3: CASSLADRGRGGYTF; DNA: TGCGCCAGCAGCTTGGCTGACAGGGGGCGCGGAGGCTACACCTTC
D: NA; V: TRBV7-6; size: NA; J: TRBJ1-2; CDR3: CASSSAEGLGGYTF; DNA: TGTGCCAGCAGCTCCGCGGAGGGGCTAGGTGGCTACACCTTC
D: NA; V: TRBV7-5; size: NA; J: TRBJ1-5; CDR3: CVRSLAGRHNNQPQHF; DNA: TGTGTCAGAAGCTTAGCGGGCAGACATAACAATCAGCCCCAGCATTTT
D: TRBD2; V: TRBV7-8; size: NA; J: TRBJ2-5; CDR3: CASSPEGGRVETQYF; DNA: TGTGCCAGCAGCCCCGAGGGCGGGAGGGTAGAGACCCAGTACTTC
D: TRBD2; V: TRBV12-5; size: NA; J: TRBJ2-1; CDR3: CASGFLAGVPNEQFF; DNA: TGTGCTAGTGGTTTTCTAGCGGGAGTCCCCAATGAGCAGTTCTTC
D: NA; V: TRBV5-1; size: NA; J: TRBJ1-4; CDR3: CASSLGGLTVWANEKLFF; DNA: TGCGCCAGCAGCTTGGGTGGACTGACTGTTTGGGCTAATGAAAAACTGTTTTTT
D: NA; V: TRBV18; size: NA; J: TRBJ1-5; CDR3: CASSLVINQPQHF; DNA: TGTGCCAGCTCCCTCGTGATCAATCAGCCCCAGCATTTT
D: NA; V: TRBV19; size: NA; J: TRBJ2-5; CDR3: CASRKTGVETQYF; DNA: TGTGCCAGTAGAAAGACAGGAGTGGAGACCCAGTACTTC
D: NA; V: TRBV20-1; size: NA; J: TRBJ1-5; CDR3: CSASTDSEYEPQHF; DNA: TGCAGTGCTAGTACAGACTCTGAGTATGAGCCCCAGCATTTT
D: TRBD2; V: TRBV30; size: NA; J: TRBJ2-7; CDR3: CAWSRGGVTYEQYF; DNA: TGTGCCTGGAGTCGGGGGGGTGTTACCTACGAGCAGTACTTC
D: TRBD1; V: TRBV30; size: NA; J: TRBJ1-1; CDR3: CAGAGQVMNTEAFF; DNA: TGTGCCGGGGCGGGACAGGTGATGAACACTGAAGCTTTCTTT
D: NA; V: TRBV28; size: NA; J: TRBJ1-4; CDR3: CASSPNNEKLFF; DNA: TGTGCCAGCAGCCCAAATAATGAAAAACTGTTTTTT
D: TRBD1; V: TRBV23-1; size: NA; J: TRBJ2-7; CDR3: CASSPGTVRAYEQYF; DNA: TGCGCCAGCAGCCCCGGGACAGTCAGGGCCTACGAGCAGTACTTC
D: TRBD1; V: TRBV6-5; size: few; J: TRBJ1-1; CDR3: CASSYLAGTGGTEAFF; DNA: TGTGCCAGCAGTTACTTGGCCGGGACAGGGGGCACTGAAGCTTTCTTT
D: NA; V: TRBV21-1; size: NA; J: TRBJ2-7; CDR3: CASSSRLAGGPGAYEQYF; DNA: TGTGCCAGCAGCTCCCGACTAGCGGGAGGGCCTGGGGCCTACGAGCAGTACTTC
D: TRBD2; V: TRBV11-3; size: NA; J: TRBJ2-1; CDR3: CASSSQRGNEQFF; DNA: TGTGCCAGCAGCTCGCAGCGGGGGAATGAGCAGTTCTTC
D: NA; V: TRBV6-6; size: NA; J: TRBJ2-7; CDR3: CASIRPGGPGDYEQYF; DNA: TGTGCCAGCATCCGACCCGGGGGGCCAGGGGACTACGAGCAGTACTTC
D: TRBD1; V: TRBV19; size: NA; J: TRBJ2-6; CDR3: CASSGTVYSGANVLTF; DNA: TGTGCCAGTAGTGGGACAGTATACTCTGGGGCCAACGTCCTGACTTTC
D: NA; V: TRBV12-2; size: NA; J: TRBJ1-6; CDR3: CASRTRQGSRDSPLHF; DNA: TGTGCAAGTCGCACCCGACAGGGTTCGAGGGATTCACCCCTCCACTTT
D: TRBD1; V: TRBV19; size: once; J: TRBJ1-5; CDR3: CASRRRGSTDSNQPQHF; DNA: TGTGCCAGTAGGCGCAGGGGGTCAACCGATAGCAATCAGCCCCAGCATTTT
D: TRBD1; V: TRBV5-1; size: many; J: TRBJ2-3; CDR3: CASKGRTGGTDTQYF; DNA: TGCGCCAGCAAGGGCAGGACAGGGGGCACAGATACGCAGTATTTT
D: NA; V: TRBV29-1; size: NA; J: TRBJ1-1; CDR3: CSVEVLGRQDTEAFF; DNA: TGCAGCGTTGAAGTCTTGGGGAGACAGGACACTGAAGCTTTCTTT
D: NA; V: TRBV5-8; size: few; J: TRBJ1-5; CDR3: CASSFAIGNQPQHF; DNA: TGTGCCAGCAGCTTTGCTATCGGCAATCAGCCCCAGCATTTT
D: NA; V: TRBV6-1; size: NA; J: TRBJ1-5; CDR3: CASSAGSYSNQPQHF; DNA: TGTGCCAGCAGTGCAGGGAGTTATAGCAATCAGCCCCAGCATTTT
D: NA; V: TRBV6-5; size: NA; J: TRBJ2-2; CDR3: CASRPNPGELFF; DNA: TGTGCCAGCAGGCCGAACCCCGGGGAGCTGTTTTTT
D: TRBD1; V: TRBV5-1; size: NA; J: TRBJ1-1; CDR3: CASSTGTGYGYTEAFF; DNA: TGCGCCAGCAGCACAGGGACAGGGTACGGGTACACTGAAGCTTTCTTT